The entry that follows covers one TCR beta chain sequence. Assay: immunoSEQ multiplex PCR; the TCRdb copy retains only in-frame clones and omits some. The repertoire holds fewer than 70,000 clones, around 94% seen once, with roughly 1.7% in the top ten. This sample stems from a study of T cell clonotyping in hematopoietic cell transplantation. Per germline, CDR1 LGHNA and CDR2 YSLEER. Trimming took 0 bases from V and 1 from J, leaving 9 bases between them. This CDR3 region has 15 residues. The sample taken for sequencing was peripheral blood mononuclear cells. The receptor was derived from a man over 45 in good health. Some clones in this sample may be carry-over from other donors' samples. The V gene is TRBV4-3, the J gene TRBJ1-1; no reliable D call. The CDR3, as DNA: TGCGCCAGCAGCCAAGATCTTTCCGCGAACACTGAAGCTTTCTTT. Encoded protein: CASSQDLSANTEAFF.